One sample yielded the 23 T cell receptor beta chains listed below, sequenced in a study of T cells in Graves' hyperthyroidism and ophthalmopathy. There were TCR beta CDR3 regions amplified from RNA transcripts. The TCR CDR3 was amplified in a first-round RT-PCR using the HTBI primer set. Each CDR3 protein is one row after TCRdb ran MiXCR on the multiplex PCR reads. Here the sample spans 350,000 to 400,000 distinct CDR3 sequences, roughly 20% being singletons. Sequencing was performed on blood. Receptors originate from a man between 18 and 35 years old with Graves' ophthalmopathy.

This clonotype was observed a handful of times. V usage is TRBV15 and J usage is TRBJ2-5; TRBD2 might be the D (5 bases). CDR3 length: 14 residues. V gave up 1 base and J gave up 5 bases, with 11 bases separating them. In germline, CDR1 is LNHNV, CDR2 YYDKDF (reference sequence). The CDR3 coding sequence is TGTGCCACCAGCAGAGGAGGACTGCCGGAGACCCAGTACTTC. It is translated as CATSRGGLPETQYF.

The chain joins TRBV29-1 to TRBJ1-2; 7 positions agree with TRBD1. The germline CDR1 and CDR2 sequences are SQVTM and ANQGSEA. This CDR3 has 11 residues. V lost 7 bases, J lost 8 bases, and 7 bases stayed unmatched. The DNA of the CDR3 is TGCAGCGCTTTCGACAGGGTCGGCTACACCTTC. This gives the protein CSAFDRVGYTF.

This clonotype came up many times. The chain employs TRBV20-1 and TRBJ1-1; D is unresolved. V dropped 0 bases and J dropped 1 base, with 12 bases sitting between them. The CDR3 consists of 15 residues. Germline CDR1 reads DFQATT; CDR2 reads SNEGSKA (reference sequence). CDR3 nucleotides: TGCAGTGCTAGAGATTCGGCAGGACCGAACACTGAAGCTTTCTTT. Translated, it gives CSARDSAGPNTEAFF.

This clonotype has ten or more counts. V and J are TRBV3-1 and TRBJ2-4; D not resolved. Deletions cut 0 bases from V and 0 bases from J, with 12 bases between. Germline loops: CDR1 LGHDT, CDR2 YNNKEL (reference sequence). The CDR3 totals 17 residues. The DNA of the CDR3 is TGTGCCAGCAGCCAAGAAGGTGCGAGACTAGCCAAAAACATTCAGTACTTC. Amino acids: CASSQEGARLAKNIQYF.

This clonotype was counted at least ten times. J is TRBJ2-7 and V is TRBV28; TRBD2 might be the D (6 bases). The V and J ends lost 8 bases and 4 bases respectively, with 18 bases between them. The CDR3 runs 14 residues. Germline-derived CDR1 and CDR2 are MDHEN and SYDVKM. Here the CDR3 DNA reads TGTGCCAGCCAAGAGCCGGGGGATGAGTACGAGCAGTACTTC. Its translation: CASQEPGDEYEQYF.

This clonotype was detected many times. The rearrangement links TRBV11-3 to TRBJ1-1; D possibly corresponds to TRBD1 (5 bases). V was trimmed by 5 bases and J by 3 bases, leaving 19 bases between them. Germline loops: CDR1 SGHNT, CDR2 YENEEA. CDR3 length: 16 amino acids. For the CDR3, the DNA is TGTGCCAGCAGCGGAGGTCCTGGCCGGGGGGACACTGAAGCTTTCTTT. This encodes CASSGGPGRGDTEAFF.

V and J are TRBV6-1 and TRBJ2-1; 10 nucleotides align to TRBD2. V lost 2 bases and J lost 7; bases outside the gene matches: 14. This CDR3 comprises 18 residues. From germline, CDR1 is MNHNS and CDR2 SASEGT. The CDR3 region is CASSEFFGGTSAENEQFF. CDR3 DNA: TGTGCCAGCAGTGAATTTTTTGGGGGGACTAGCGCTGAGAATGAGCAGTTCTTC.

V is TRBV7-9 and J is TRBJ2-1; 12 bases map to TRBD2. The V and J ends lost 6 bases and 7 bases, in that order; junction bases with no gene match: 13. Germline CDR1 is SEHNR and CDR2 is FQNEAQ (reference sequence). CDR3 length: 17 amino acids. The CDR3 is CASSRDSSGGARNEQFF. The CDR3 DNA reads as TGTGCCAGCAGTCGGGACTCTAGCGGGGGGGCGAGGAATGAGCAGTTCTTC.

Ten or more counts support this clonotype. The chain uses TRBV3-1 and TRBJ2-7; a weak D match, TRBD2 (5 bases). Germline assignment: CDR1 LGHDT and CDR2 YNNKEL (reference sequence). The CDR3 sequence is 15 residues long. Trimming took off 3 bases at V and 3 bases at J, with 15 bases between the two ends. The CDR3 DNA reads TGTGCCAGCAGCCAGCAGCCGGGGAAACTCTACGAGCAGTACTTC. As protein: CASSQQPGKLYEQYF.

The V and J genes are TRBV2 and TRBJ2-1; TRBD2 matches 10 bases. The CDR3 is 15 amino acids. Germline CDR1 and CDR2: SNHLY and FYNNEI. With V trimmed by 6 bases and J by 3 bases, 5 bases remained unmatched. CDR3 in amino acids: CASRKGLADYNEQFF. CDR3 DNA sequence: TGTGCCAGCAGGAAAGGACTAGCGGACTACAATGAGCAGTTCTTC.

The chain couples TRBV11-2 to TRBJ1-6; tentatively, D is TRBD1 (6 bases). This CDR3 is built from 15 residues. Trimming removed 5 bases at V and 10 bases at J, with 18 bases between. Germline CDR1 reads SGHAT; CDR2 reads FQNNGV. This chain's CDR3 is CASSDGLGGGSPLHF. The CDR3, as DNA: TGTGCCAGCAGCGACGGGTTAGGGGGAGGATCACCCCTCCACTTT.

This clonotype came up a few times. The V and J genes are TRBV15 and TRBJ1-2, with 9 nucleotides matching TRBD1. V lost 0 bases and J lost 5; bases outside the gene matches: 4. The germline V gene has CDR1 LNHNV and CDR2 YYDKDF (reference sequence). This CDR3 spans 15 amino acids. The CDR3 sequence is CATSREKGQGYGYTF. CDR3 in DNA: TGTGCCACCAGCAGAGAGAAGGGACAGGGTTATGGCTACACCTTC.

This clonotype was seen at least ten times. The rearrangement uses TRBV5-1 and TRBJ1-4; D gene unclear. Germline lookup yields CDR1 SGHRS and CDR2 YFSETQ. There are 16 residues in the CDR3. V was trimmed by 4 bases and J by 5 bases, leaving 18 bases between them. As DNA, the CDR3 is TGCGCCAGCAGCCCGGGGTCTCCAGATAAGAATGAAAAACTGTTTTTT. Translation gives CASSPGSPDKNEKLFF.

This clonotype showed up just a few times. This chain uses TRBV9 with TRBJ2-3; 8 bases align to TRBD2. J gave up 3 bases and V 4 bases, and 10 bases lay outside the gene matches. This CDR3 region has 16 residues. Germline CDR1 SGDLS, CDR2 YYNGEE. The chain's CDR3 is CASSILERGGTDTQYF. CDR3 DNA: TGTGCCAGCAGCATACTGGAACGGGGGGGGACAGATACGCAGTATTTT.

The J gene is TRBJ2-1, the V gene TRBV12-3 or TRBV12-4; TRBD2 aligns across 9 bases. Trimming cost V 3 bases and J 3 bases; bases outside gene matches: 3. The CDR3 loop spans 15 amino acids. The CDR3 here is CASSFGGRDYNEQFF. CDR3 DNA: TGTGCCAGCAGTTTTGGCGGGAGGGACTACAATGAGCAGTTCTTC.

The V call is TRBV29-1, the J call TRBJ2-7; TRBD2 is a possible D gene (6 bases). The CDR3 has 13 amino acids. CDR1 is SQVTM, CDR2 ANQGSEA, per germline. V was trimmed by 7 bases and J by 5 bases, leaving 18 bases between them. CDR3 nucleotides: TGCAGCGCCAGGGAGGCAGGGAAGAACGAGCAGTACTTC. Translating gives CSAREAGKNEQYF.

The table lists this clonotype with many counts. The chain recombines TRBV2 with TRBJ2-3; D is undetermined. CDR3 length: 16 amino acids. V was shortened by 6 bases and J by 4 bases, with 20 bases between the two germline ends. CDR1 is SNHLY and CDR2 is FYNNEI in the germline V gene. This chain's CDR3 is CASSPTFYSRPDTQYF. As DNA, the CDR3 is TGTGCCAGCAGCCCAACGTTCTACTCTCGGCCAGATACGCAGTATTTT. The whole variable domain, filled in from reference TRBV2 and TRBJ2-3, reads EPEVTQTPSHQVTQMGQEVILRCVPISNHLYFYWYRQILGQKVEFLVSFYNNEISEKSEIFDDQFSVERPDGSNFTLKIRSTKLEDSAMYFCASSPTFYSRPDTQYFGPGTRLTVL.

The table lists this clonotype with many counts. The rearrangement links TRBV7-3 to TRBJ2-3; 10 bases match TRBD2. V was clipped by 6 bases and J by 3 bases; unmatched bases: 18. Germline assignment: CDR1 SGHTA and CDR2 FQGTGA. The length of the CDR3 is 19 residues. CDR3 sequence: CASSKGGLAGALRTDTQYF. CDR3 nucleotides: TGTGCCAGCAGTAAAGGGGGGCTAGCGGGGGCCCTTCGGACAGATACGCAGTATTTT.

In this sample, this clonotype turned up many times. The CDR3 sequence: CASSPPSGLARGEQFF. The CDR3 DNA is TGTGCCAGCAGCCCCCCCTCGGGACTAGCGAGGGGTGAGCAGTTCTTC. J is TRBJ2-1 and V is TRBV7-9; TRBD2 agrees at 10 bases. CDR3 length equals 16 residues. The V gene's germline CDR1 is SEHNR and CDR2 FQNEAQ (reference sequence). Losses at the gene ends were 5 bases for V and 9 bases for J; bases not matched to a gene: 13.

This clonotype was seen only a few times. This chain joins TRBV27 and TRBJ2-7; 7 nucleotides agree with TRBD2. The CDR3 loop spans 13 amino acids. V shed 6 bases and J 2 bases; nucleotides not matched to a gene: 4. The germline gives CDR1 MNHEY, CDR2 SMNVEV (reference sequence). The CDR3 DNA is TGTGCCAGCAGCCTTAGCGGGCCCTACGAGCAGTACTTC. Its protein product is CASSLSGPYEQYF.

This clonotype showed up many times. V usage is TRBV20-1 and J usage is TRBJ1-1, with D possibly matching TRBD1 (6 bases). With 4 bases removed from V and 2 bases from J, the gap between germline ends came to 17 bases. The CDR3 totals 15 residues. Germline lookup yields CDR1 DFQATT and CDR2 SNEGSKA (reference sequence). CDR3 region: CSANEGGHSNTEAFF. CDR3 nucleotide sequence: TGCAGTGCTAATGAGGGGGGACATTCCAACACTGAAGCTTTCTTT.

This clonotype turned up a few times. CDR3 sequence: CASSVDRGHFTEAFF. The CDR3 nucleotides read TGTGCCAGCAGCGTAGACAGGGGGCACTTTACTGAAGCTTTCTTT. This chain uses TRBV5-6 with TRBJ1-1; 10 bases fit TRBD1. V trimming: 4 bases; J trimming: 5 bases; junction bases outside the gene matches: 8. There are 15 residues in the CDR3. Germline V gene data show CDR1 as SGHDT and CDR2 as YYEEEE. The whole variable domain, remainder taken from reference TRBV5-6 and TRBJ1-1, is DAGVTQSPTHLIKTRGQQVTLRCSPKSGHDTVSWYQQALGQGPQFIFQYYEEEERQRGNFPDRFSGHQFPNYSSELNVNALLLGDSALYLCASSVDRGHFTEAFFGQGTRLTVV.

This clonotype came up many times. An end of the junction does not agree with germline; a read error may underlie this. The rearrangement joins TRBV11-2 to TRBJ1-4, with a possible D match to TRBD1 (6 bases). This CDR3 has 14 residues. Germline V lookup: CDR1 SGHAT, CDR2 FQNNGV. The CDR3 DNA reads TGTGCTAGCAGACGCACAGGGCTAGGGGAAAAACTGTTTTTT. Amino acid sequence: CASRRTGLGEKLFF.